The present TCR beta chain was sequenced within a study of T-cell memory formation after mild COVID-19. Study conclusions and caveats: Those CD4+ clones that contracted were mainly in CM and EM (CD8+ ones in EMRA). Within pre-infection memory, some responding clones were found, suggesting cross-reactive memory joined. Day 15 to 85 contractors were CD4/CD8 balanced; later expanders leaned CD4+.

Of note for this clonotype: Its antigen is undetermined.

The CDR3 totals 14 residues. Trimming cost V 5 bases and J 5 bases, with 19 bases left between them. Germline V gene sequence: CDR1 DFQATT, CDR2 SNEGSKA (reference sequence). From the 5' RACE reads, TCRdb called clonotypes with MiXCR, one entry per CDR3 protein. The sample has approximately 260,000 distinct CDR3 sequences, approximately 15% seen once. This TCR derives from a man between 18 and 35 years old who had mild COVID-19 (a few samples of this study predate the infection). Cell type and time point are not known. The sequenced material came from PBMCs or a T cell subset sorted from them (not recorded which). The J gene is TRBJ2-7, the V gene TRBV20-1; tentative D call: TRBD2 (6 bases). CDR3 sequence reads: CSARGRITFHEQYF. In DNA form, the CDR3 reads TGCAGTGCTCGGGGGAGGATAACGTTCCACGAGCAGTACTTC.